A single sample gave rise to the 26 T cell receptor beta chains below, sequenced in a study of neoadjuvant anti-PD-1 for oral cavity cancer. Sequenced by immunoSEQ multiplex PCR; TCRdb stores in-frame clones only, minus some. The sample yields approximately 12,000 clones, about 60% seen once. The sample consisted of tumor tissue, taken before nivolumab (anti-PD-1) treatment. The source is a person aged 35-80 years with oral cavity squamous cell carcinoma. The donor label of this sample is uncertain.

This chain joins TRBV13 and TRBJ1-2; no reliable D call. Trimming pared 0 bases from V and 0 bases from J, leaving 8 bases between. This CDR3 is built from 15 residues. Germline CDR1 is PRHDT and CDR2 is FYEKMQ (reference sequence). DNA of the CDR3: TGTGCCAGCAGCTTAGGTGGCAGGCCTAACTATGGCTACACCTTC. It yields the protein CASSLGGRPNYGYTF.

This chain uses TRBV10-2 with TRBJ2-2; 9 bases line up with TRBD2. The CDR3 extends over 15 amino acids. Germline values: CDR1 WSHSY, CDR2 SAAADI. The V gene end was trimmed by 4 bases and the J gene end by 5 bases; junction bases not matched to a gene: 5. The CDR3 nucleotides are TGCGCCAGCAGTGTAAGCGGGAGGATAACCGGGGAGCTGTTTTTT. Its protein product is CASSVSGRITGELFF.

The CDR3 is CASSALGGGTDTQYF. The CDR3 DNA reads TGTGCCAGCAGTGCTCTGGGCGGGGGCACAGATACGCAGTATTTT. This chain joins TRBV6-1 and TRBJ2-3, with D possibly TRBD2 on 6 matching bases. The CDR3 spans 15 residues. Germline loops: CDR1 MNHNS, CDR2 SASEGT. Trimming cost V 4 bases and J 1 base, with 12 bases left between them.

This sequence joins TRBV28 and TRBJ1-2; D possibly corresponds to TRBD1 (6 bases). The CDR3 totals 14 residues. With 6 bases removed from V and 2 bases from J, the gap between germline ends came to 13 bases. CDR1 is MDHEN and CDR2 is SYDVKM in the germline V gene. CDR3 in amino acids: CASRPGGGNYGYTF. CDR3 bases: TGTGCCAGCAGGCCCGGGGGGGGCAACTATGGCTACACCTTC.

V gene TRBV6-1 combines with J gene TRBJ2-1; D gene uncertain. The CDR3 length is 14 residues. Germline V CDR1 and CDR2: MNHNS, SASEGT. The V end was cut by 1 base, the J end by 6 bases, with 10 bases between. CDR3 sequence (DNA): TGTGCCAGCAGTGAAGAAGTGAAGGGCAATGAGCAGTTCTTC. This encodes CASSEEVKGNEQFF.

V gene TRBV7-2 combines with J gene TRBJ2-1; D remains unclear. Germline values: CDR1 SGHTA, CDR2 FQGNSA. The V gene lost 0 bases and the J gene lost 4 bases, with 1 base spanning the gap. The CDR3 runs 12 residues. The CDR3 loop is CASSLAYNEQFF. DNA for the CDR3: TGTGCCAGCAGCTTAGCGTACAATGAGCAGTTCTTC.

J is TRBJ2-7 and V is TRBV5-1, with 9 bases that match TRBD1. CDR1 is SGHRS and CDR2 is YFSETQ in the germline V gene. V shed 3 bases, J shed 2 bases, and the junction held 6 bases outside the gene matches. The length of the CDR3 is 15 residues. The CDR3 region has the DNA TGCGCCAGCAGCTCCCGGACAGGGGATACCTACGAGCAGTACTTC. It is translated as CASSSRTGDTYEQYF. Supplemented by reference TRBV5-1 and TRBJ2-7, the full variable domain reads KAGVTQTPRYLIKTRGQQVTLSCSPISGHRSVSWYQQTPGQGLQFLFEYFSETQRNKGNFPGRFSGRQFSNSRSEMNVSTLELGDSALYLCASSSRTGDTYEQYFGPGTRLTVT.

This clone was seen more than once but under ten times. The chain links TRBV4-2 to TRBJ1-5, with 7 bases that match TRBD1. The CDR3 is 17 residues long. Trimming removed 0 bases from V and 7 bases from J; junction bases left unmatched: 12. Germline values: CDR1 LGHNA, CDR2 YNFKEQ. The CDR3 DNA follows: TGTGCCAGCAGCCAAGAAGAAGGGGGCGGGCTGAGGCAGCCCCAGCATTTT. It specifies CASSQEEGGGLRQPQHF.

Only a few counts were recorded for this clone. The CDR3: CASSLGGIVDTQYF. DNA of the CDR3: TGTGCCAGCAGCTTGGGAGGGATTGTGGATACGCAGTATTTT. V gene TRBV5-5 combines with J gene TRBJ2-3, with D tentatively TRBD2 (5 bases). There are 14 residues in the CDR3. Trimming cost V 0 bases and J 6 bases, with 11 bases left between them. Germline V gene lookup returns CDR1 SGHKS and CDR2 YYEKEE (reference sequence).

This sequence joins TRBV6-4 and TRBJ2-1; D is uncertain. Trimming left V 1 base short and J 7 bases short, with 5 bases between. This CDR3 is 12 amino acids long. Germline CDR1 MRHNA, CDR2 SNTAGT. This chain's CDR3 is CASSDWVNEQFF. In nucleotides, the CDR3 is TGTGCCAGCAGTGACTGGGTAAATGAGCAGTTCTTC.

The chain couples TRBV12-5 to TRBJ1-1; a weak D match, TRBD1 (5 bases). Germline V lookup: CDR1 LGHNT, CDR2 FRNRAP. Trimming cost V 5 bases and J 3 bases, with 13 bases left between them. This CDR3 has 14 residues. CDR3 bases: TGTGCTAGTGGTCCGGGACGGGAACACACTGAAGCTTTCTTT. Its translation is CASGPGREHTEAFF.

The rearrangement joins TRBV7-8 to TRBJ2-6, with 8 bases lining up with TRBD1. Trimming at V came to 4 bases and at J to 1 base, leaving 12 bases not matched to a gene. Germline loops: CDR1 SGHVS, CDR2 FQNEAQ. This CDR3 comprises 19 residues. Written as DNA, the CDR3 is TGTGCCAGCAGCTCAGGGGGCAGGAGCTCGAAGTCTGGGGCCAACGTCCTGACTTTC. This translates into CASSSGGRSSKSGANVLTF.

By share of the sample, this clone is medium-sized (0.01 to 0.1%). This rearrangement joins TRBV4-1 to TRBJ2-2; 12 bases fit TRBD2. Losses at the gene ends were 2 bases for V and 7 bases for J; bases not matched to a gene: 2. Germline CDR1 reads MGHRA; CDR2 reads YSYEKL. The CDR3 runs to 15 residues. Here the CDR3 DNA reads TGCGCCAGCAGCCAACCACTAGCGGGAGGCGGGGAGCTGTTTTTT. Residues: CASSQPLAGGGELFF.

The sample holds a few counts of this clone. The V call is TRBV7-3, the J call TRBJ1-1; D call uncertain. V was pared by 2 bases and J by 5 bases, with 12 bases between. Per the germline V gene, CDR1 is SGHTA and CDR2 is FQGTGA. The CDR3 totals 14 residues. The CDR3 loop reads CASSLLPMGTEAFF. DNA of the CDR3: TGTGCCAGCAGCTTACTACCGATGGGTACTGAAGCTTTCTTT.

This clone is labeled medium-sized. The chain links TRBV5-5 to TRBJ1-1; no definite D call. This CDR3 contains 12 residues. Looked up from germline, CDR1 is SGHKS and CDR2 is YYEKEE (reference sequence). V gave up 1 base and J gave up 10 bases, with 11 bases separating them. The CDR3 loop reads CASSLQREGAFF. The DNA for the CDR3 is TGTGCCAGCAGCTTGCAAAGAGAGGGAGCTTTCTTT.

The rearrangement links TRBV7-2 to TRBJ1-6; D unclear. Trimming took off 0 bases at V and 2 bases at J, with 2 bases between the two ends. The CDR3 runs to 14 residues. The germline gives CDR1 SGHTA, CDR2 FQGNSA. The CDR3 is CASSLAPYNSPLHF. The CDR3, as DNA: TGTGCCAGCAGCTTAGCCCCCTATAATTCACCCCTCCACTTT.

This clone was seen only once. The gene calls are TRBV11-2 and TRBJ1-3; D unresolved. The germline V gene encodes CDR1 SGHAT and CDR2 FQNNGV. This CDR3 is 17 amino acids long. The V and J ends lost 1 base and 0 bases respectively, with 13 bases between them. CDR3 in amino acids: CASSLAASVFSGNTIYF. DNA of the CDR3: TGTGCCAGCAGCTTAGCGGCCTCTGTATTCTCTGGAAACACCATATATTTT.

The table lists this clone with a count of one. The chain employs TRBV11-1 and TRBJ1-1; 8 bases match TRBD1. This CDR3 spans 15 amino acids. The germline V gene encodes CDR1 SGHAT and CDR2 FQDESV (reference sequence). Trimming took 3 bases from V and 6 from J; bases not matched to a gene: 9. The CDR3 loop reads CASSFLTGVGAEAFF. For the CDR3, the DNA is TGTGCCAGCAGCTTTCTGACAGGGGTCGGGGCTGAAGCTTTCTTT.

This clone was counted only a few times. The chain employs TRBV27 and TRBJ1-2; D ambiguous. V lost 5 bases and J 1 base, leaving 2 bases between the germline ends. This CDR3 contains 11 residues. Germline V lookup: CDR1 MNHEY, CDR2 SMNVEV (reference sequence). CDR3 in amino acids: CASSLNYGYTF. CDR3 sequence (DNA): TGTGCCAGCAGTCTTAACTATGGCTACACCTTC.

The chain joins TRBV10-3 to TRBJ1-2; D uncertain. Germline CDR1 ENHRY, CDR2 SYGVKD. CDR3 size: 13 residues. The V end lost 2 bases, the J end lost 3 bases, and 7 bases lay between the germline ends. The CDR3, as DNA: TGTGCCATCAGTGAGAAAGGTGACTATGGCTACACCTTC. Its translation: CAISEKGDYGYTF.

The rearrangement joins TRBV11-2 to TRBJ2-7; 7 bases are shared with TRBD2. The CDR3 contains 15 residues. The V and J ends lost 5 bases and 9 bases, in that order; junction bases with no gene match: 16. The V gene's germline CDR1 is SGHAT and CDR2 FQNNGV. CDR3 DNA: TGTGCCAGCAGCCCAAATCGGGGGGTCACCGGTTCGCAGTACTTC. It codes for CASSPNRGVTGSQYF.

This chain links TRBV30 with TRBJ2-7; perhaps TRBD1 as D (6 bases). Germline CDR1 and CDR2: GTSNPN and SVGIG (reference sequence). V was pared by 4 bases and J by 6 bases, with 13 bases between. This CDR3 is 12 amino acids long. The CDR3 reads CAWTDGRGEQYF. The DNA for the CDR3 is TGTGCCTGGACCGACGGCAGGGGCGAGCAGTACTTC.

The rearrangement joins TRBV5-6 to TRBJ2-5, with D uncertain. CDR3 size: 14 residues. V was trimmed by 0 bases and J by 2 bases, leaving 8 bases between them. Per germline, CDR1 SGHDT and CDR2 YYEEEE. DNA for the CDR3: TGTGCCAGCAGCTTGGCGGTCATTCAAGAGACCCAGTACTTC. Translating gives CASSLAVIQETQYF.

V and J are TRBV10-2 and TRBJ2-3; D uncertain. Germline V gene lookup returns CDR1 WSHSY and CDR2 SAAADI. Trimming removed 4 bases at V and 7 bases at J, with 12 bases between. The CDR3 has 13 residues. This chain's CDR3 is CASSASVLNTQYF. CDR3 coding DNA: TGCGCCAGCAGTGCCTCGGTCCTTAATACGCAGTATTTT.

The J gene is TRBJ1-1, the V gene TRBV29-1; 9 nucleotides match TRBD1. The CDR3 is made up of 12 amino acids. From germline, CDR1 is SQVTM and CDR2 ANQGSEA. V was pared by 4 bases and J by 5 bases, with 2 bases of the junction left unmatched. The CDR3 loop reads CSVGTGETEAFF. CDR3 nucleotides: TGCAGCGTTGGGACAGGGGAAACTGAAGCTTTCTTT.

This clone has only a few counts. This sequence joins TRBV2 and TRBJ1-6, with D perhaps TRBD1 (5 bases). V lost 3 bases, J lost 9 bases, and 9 bases lay in between. The CDR3 has 13 amino acids. The germline V gene has CDR1 SNHLY and CDR2 FYNNEI. CDR3 amino acids: CASSDPGFSPLHF. CDR3 coding DNA: TGTGCCAGCAGTGATCCAGGGTTTTCACCCCTCCACTTT. The full variable domain, in which reference TRBV2 and TRBJ1-6 provide the parts outside the CDR3, is EPEVTQTPSHQVTQMGQEVILRCVPISNHLYFYWYRQILGQKVEFLVSFYNNEISEKSEIFDDQFSVERPDGSNFTLKIRSTKLEDSAMYFCASSDPGFSPLHFGNGTRLTVT.